One sample yielded the 30 T cell receptor beta chains listed below, sequenced in a study of CD8 T cells in ankylosing spondylitis. TCRdb re-called the 5' RACE reads with MiXCR, one entry per CDR3 protein. Found here are 250,000 or so distinct CDR3 sequences, more than 15% of them singletons; the top ten hold around 32%. Sequencing was done on a sample of blood, either unsorted or a sorted T cell fraction (not recorded which). The receptors shown here come from a male donor with ankylosing spondylitis or in good health (not recorded which).

The chain links TRBV2 to TRBJ1-1; D call uncertain. Trimming pared 11 bases from V and 4 bases from J, leaving 14 bases between. In germline, CDR1 is SNHLY, CDR2 FYNNEI. The CDR3 is made up of 12 amino acids. The DNA for the CDR3 is TGTGCCTGCGGAGGCTTGGGCACTGAAGCTTTCTTT. Protein sequence: CACGGLGTEAFF.

This clonotype was seen repeatedly, ten times or more. The chain joins TRBV12-3 or TRBV12-4 to TRBJ2-1; no clear D gene. The CDR3 has 12 residues. Deletions cut 1 base from V and 8 bases from J, with 6 bases between. The DNA of the CDR3 is TGTGCCAGCAGTTTAGGAGAACATGAGCAGTTCTTC. Its protein is CASSLGEHEQFF.

This rearrangement joins TRBV9 to TRBJ2-3; D possibly corresponds to TRBD1 (6 bases). With 3 bases removed from V and 2 bases from J, the gap between germline ends came to 10 bases. CDR1 SGDLS and CDR2 YYNGEE come from the germline V gene. The CDR3 contains 14 residues. The CDR3 DNA follows: TGTGCCAGCAGCGAGGACAGCGTCACAGATACGCAGTATTTT. Amino acid sequence: CASSEDSVTDTQYF.

V usage is TRBV25-1 and J usage is TRBJ1-1; D might be TRBD1 (5 bases). There are 10 residues in the CDR3. The V and J ends lost 4 bases and 8 bases respectively, with 5 bases between them. Germline V gene data show CDR1 as MGHDK and CDR2 as SYGVNS. CDR3 sequence: CASSAGEAFF. The DNA for the CDR3 is TGTGCCAGCAGTGCAGGGGAAGCTTTCTTT.

The J gene is TRBJ2-2, the V gene TRBV6-2 or TRBV6-3; the D gene could be TRBD1 or TRBD2 (6 bases each). The V and J ends lost 2 bases and 5 bases respectively, with 12 bases between them. The CDR3 is 15 amino acids. The germline gives CDR1 MNHEY, CDR2 SVGEGT. CDR3 residues: CASSYLGGATGELFF. The CDR3 coding sequence is TGTGCCAGCAGTTACCTCGGGGGCGCAACCGGGGAGCTGTTTTTT.

This clonotype occurred many times. This sequence joins TRBV10-3 and TRBJ2-2; a possible D gene is TRBD2 (5 bases). The CDR3 extends over 15 amino acids. CDR1 is ENHRY and CDR2 is SYGVKD in the germline V gene. Trimming took off 8 bases at V and 1 base at J, with 14 bases between the two ends. CDR3 nucleotide sequence: TGTGCCATCCTTGACCCGGAGGTGAACACCGGGGAGCTGTTTTTT. Its protein is CAILDPEVNTGELFF.

This clonotype was seen a few times. The chain recombines TRBV19 with TRBJ2-1; 9 nucleotides align to TRBD2. V trimming: 6 bases; J trimming: 3 bases; junction bases outside the gene matches: 6. The CDR3 has 15 amino acids. Germline CDR1 is LNHDA and CDR2 is SQIVND (reference sequence). The CDR3 region has the DNA TGTGCCAGTAGGGCCGGACTAGCGCTCTACAATGAGCAGTTCTTC. This codes for CASRAGLALYNEQFF.

This clonotype was counted between two and nine times. The chain has TRBV27 and TRBJ2-1; a possible D gene is TRBD2 (6 bases). Looked up from germline, CDR1 is MNHEY and CDR2 is SMNVEV (reference sequence). Trimming removed 3 bases at V and 4 bases at J, with 13 bases between. The length of the CDR3 is 15 residues. The CDR3 protein is CASSLEGGVYNEQFF. The CDR3 nucleotides are TGTGCCAGCAGTTTGGAGGGAGGAGTATACAATGAGCAGTTCTTC.

This clonotype showed up just a few times. V and J are TRBV6-5 and TRBJ2-7; TRBD1 might be the D (5 bases). V shed 0 bases and J shed 6 bases, with 12 bases lying between them. CDR3 length: 14 amino acids. Germline V CDR1 and CDR2: MNHEY, SVGAGI. In DNA form, the CDR3 reads TGTGCCAGCAGTTACTCCGCAGGGTACGTCGAGCAGTACTTC. This encodes CASSYSAGYVEQYF.

At least ten counts were recorded for this clonotype. This rearrangement joins TRBV4-1 to TRBJ2-2; D may be TRBD1 (5 bases). This CDR3 region has 15 residues. CDR1 is MGHRA and CDR2 is YSYEKL in the germline V gene. The V end was cut by 4 bases, the J end by 2 bases, with 11 bases between. The chain's CDR3 is CASSRPTDNTGELFF. The CDR3 region has the DNA TGCGCCAGCAGCCGACCGACAGATAACACCGGGGAGCTGTTTTTT.

This clonotype was picked up many times. The rearrangement links TRBV7-8 to TRBJ1-1, with D hard to call. The CDR3 consists of 13 residues. V gave up 1 base and J gave up 6 bases, with 9 bases separating them. Germline assignment: CDR1 SGHVS and CDR2 FQNEAQ. The CDR3 nucleotides read TGTGCCAGCAGCTTAGGAGGGAGCCCTGAAGCTTTCTTT. Protein product: CASSLGGSPEAFF.

For the CDR3, the DNA is TGTGCCAGCAGTCTGGACTACTCAAGATACAATGAGCAGTTCTTC. It specifies CASSLDYSRYNEQFF. The chain couples TRBV12-3 or TRBV12-4 to TRBJ2-1, with a tentative D call TRBD2 (6 bases). This CDR3 spans 15 amino acids. V was pared by 5 bases and J by 4 bases, with 15 bases between.

The chain joins TRBV14 to TRBJ2-6; no definite D call. The CDR3 sequence is 19 residues long. V lost 4 bases to trimming and J lost 0 bases, with 19 bases between them. Germline V CDR1 and CDR2: SGHDN, FVKESK. Here the CDR3 DNA reads TGTGCCAGCAGCCCCCACGTTGAAGGCGCCAGCTCTGGGGCCAACGTCCTGACTTTC. Amino acids: CASSPHVEGASSGANVLTF. The complete variable domain, with remaining parts taken from reference TRBV14 and TRBJ2-6, reads EAGVTQFPSHSVIEKGQTVTLRCDPISGHDNLYWYRRVMGKEIKFLLHFVKESKQDESGMPNNRFLAERTGGTYSTLKVQPAELEDSGVYFCASSPHVEGASSGANVLTFGAGSRLTVL.

The sample holds many counts of this clonotype. The rearrangement joins TRBV19 to TRBJ1-1; D is ambiguous. Looked up from germline, CDR1 is LNHDA and CDR2 is SQIVND (reference sequence). Deletions cut 6 bases from V and 2 bases from J, with 7 bases between. This CDR3 is 12 amino acids long. DNA of the CDR3: TGTGCCAGTAGAACAGAAAACACTGAAGCTTTCTTT. Translating it yields CASRTENTEAFF.

This clonotype was counted only a few times. The chain combines TRBV4-1 with TRBJ2-1, with D perhaps TRBD1 (6 bases). Germline V lookup: CDR1 MGHRA, CDR2 YSYEKL. The CDR3 covers 14 residues. The germline V and J ends were trimmed by 4 bases and 7 bases, with 14 bases remaining between them. CDR3 DNA: TGCGCCAGCAGCCCTGAATTTACAGGGAATGAGCAGTTCTTC. Protein: CASSPEFTGNEQFF.

This clonotype has a handful of counts. V is TRBV15 and J is TRBJ2-3; 13 nucleotides line up with TRBD2. The CDR3 sequence is 16 residues long. Unmatched junction bases numbered 6, after V lost 3 bases and J lost 6 bases. Germline CDR1 and CDR2: LNHNV and YYDKDF (reference sequence). CDR3 in amino acids: CATSSPGLAGSDTQYF. In DNA, the CDR3 is TGTGCCACCAGCAGCCCGGGACTAGCGGGATCCGATACGCAGTATTTT. The whole variable domain, filled in from reference TRBV15 and TRBJ2-3, reads DAMVIQNPRYQVTQFGKPVTLSCSQTLNHNVMYWYQQKSSQAPKLLFHYYDKDFNNEADTPDNFQSRRPNTSFCFLDIRSPGLGDTAMYLCATSSPGLAGSDTQYFGPGTRLTVL.

This clonotype was seen more than once but under ten times. The chain joins TRBV7-9 to TRBJ2-1, with a possible D match to TRBD2 (6 bases). Germline CDR1 SEHNR, CDR2 FQNEAQ (reference sequence). V lost 5 bases, J lost 4 bases, and 15 bases lay in between. The CDR3 sequence is 15 residues long. CDR3: CASSPQWDLYNEQFF. CDR3 DNA: TGTGCCAGCAGCCCCCAGTGGGACTTGTACAATGAGCAGTTCTTC.

This clonotype was counted a few times. The V and J genes are TRBV4-1 and TRBJ2-7; tentatively, D is TRBD2 (5 bases). This CDR3 contains 15 residues. The V gene lost 3 bases and the J gene lost 3 bases, with 15 bases spanning the gap. Looked up from germline, CDR1 is MGHRA and CDR2 is YSYEKL. The CDR3 region is CASSQREGTGYEQYF. The CDR3, as DNA: TGCGCCAGCAGCCAGAGGGAAGGTACGGGCTACGAGCAGTACTTC.

This clonotype was detected a few times. This chain links TRBV12-3 or TRBV12-4 with TRBJ2-3, with D unclear. This CDR3 comprises 12 residues. V was clipped by 5 bases and J by 6 bases, with 9 bases between them. The CDR3 sequence: CASSIPGDTQYF. CDR3 in DNA: TGTGCCAGCAGTATACCGGGTGATACGCAGTATTTT.

The chain combines TRBV9 with TRBJ1-2; TRBD1 aligns across 11 bases. Germline V gene data show CDR1 as SGDLS and CDR2 as YYNGEE. CDR3 length equals 13 residues. V shed 5 bases and J 4 bases; nucleotides not matched to a gene: 1. In DNA, the CDR3 is TGTGCCAGCAGGGGGACAGGGGGCTATGGCTACACCTTC. It codes for CASRGTGGYGYTF.

This clonotype has more than one count but fewer than ten. V is TRBV29-1 and J is TRBJ2-7, with 7 bases lining up with TRBD1. The length of the CDR3 is 13 residues. Per germline, CDR1 SQVTM and CDR2 ANQGSEA. J was trimmed by 4 bases and V by 6 bases; bases with no gene match: 9. CDR3 sequence reads: CSVQDRTSYEQYF. DNA of the CDR3: TGCAGCGTGCAGGACAGGACTTCTTACGAGCAGTACTTC.

This clonotype has a handful of counts. This sequence joins TRBV6-1 and TRBJ1-5, with 9 positions matching TRBD1. This CDR3 comprises 16 residues. CDR1 MNHNS and CDR2 SASEGT come from the germline V gene. V was clipped by 0 bases and J by 6 bases; unmatched bases: 6. In nucleotides, the CDR3 is TGTGCCAGCAGTGAAGCCCCGGGACAGGGCAGTCAGCCCCAGCATTTT. Residues: CASSEAPGQGSQPQHF.

The chain combines TRBV6-2 or TRBV6-3 with TRBJ2-1; 7 nucleotides match TRBD2. This CDR3 is 20 amino acids long. V lost 2 bases and J lost 0; bases outside the gene matches: 16. Germline lookup yields CDR1 MNHEY and CDR2 SVGEGT. The CDR3 region is CASSYPPVREGKRSYNEQFF. The CDR3 bases are TGTGCCAGCAGTTACCCTCCCGTGAGGGAGGGGAAACGCTCCTACAATGAGCAGTTCTTC.

This clonotype has more than one count but fewer than ten. The rearrangement uses TRBV20-1 and TRBJ2-3; 9 nucleotides agree with TRBD1. The CDR3 spans 13 residues. V dropped 4 bases and J dropped 3; count of bases not matched to a gene: 2. Germline values: CDR1 DFQATT, CDR2 SNEGSKA (reference sequence). This CDR3 reads CSATDRGTDTQYF. DNA of the CDR3: TGCAGTGCTACGGACAGGGGTACAGATACGCAGTATTTT.

The chain carries TRBV12-3 or TRBV12-4 and TRBJ2-3; D possibly uses TRBD1 or TRBD2 (6 bases each). The CDR3 length is 14 residues. Deletions cut 10 bases from V and 2 bases from J, with 16 bases between. The CDR3 DNA reads TGTGCCACCGGGGGCGCGGACCTCACAGATACGCAGTATTTT. Protein product: CATGGADLTDTQYF.

The V call is TRBV5-1, the J call TRBJ1-5, with TRBD1 identical over 7 bases. V lost 3 bases to trimming and J lost 5 bases; unmatched junction nucleotides: 2. The CDR3 length is 13 residues. Germline CDR1 is SGHRS and CDR2 is YFSETQ. CDR3 amino acids: CASSSTGYQPQHF. DNA of the CDR3: TGCGCCAGCAGCTCGACAGGGTATCAGCCCCAGCATTTT. The full variable domain, in which reference TRBV5-1 and TRBJ1-5 provide the parts outside the CDR3, is KAGVTQTPRYLIKTRGQQVTLSCSPISGHRSVSWYQQTPGQGLQFLFEYFSETQRNKGNFPGRFSGRQFSNSRSEMNVSTLELGDSALYLCASSSTGYQPQHFGDGTRLSIL.

Only a few counts were recorded for this clonotype. V gene TRBV10-2 combines with J gene TRBJ1-2; D gene uncertain. CDR1 and CDR2 (germline): WSHSY, SAAADI. Trimming stripped 0 bases from V and 8 bases from J, with 16 bases between. The CDR3 is 15 amino acids. The CDR3 reads CASSESKPGSDGYTF. The CDR3, as DNA: TGCGCCAGCAGTGAGTCAAAGCCAGGCTCGGACGGCTACACCTTC.

There are a few counts of this clonotype. The rearrangement uses TRBV20-1 and TRBJ1-5; D gene unclear. This CDR3 is built from 12 residues. CDR1 is DFQATT and CDR2 is SNEGSKA in the germline V gene (reference sequence). V lost 0 bases to trimming and J lost 7 bases, with 7 bases between them. The CDR3 DNA sequence: TGCAGTGCTAGAGATCAGGAGCAGCCCCAGCATTTT. It is translated as CSARDQEQPQHF.

This clonotype was observed at least ten times. The chain recombines TRBV29-1 with TRBJ2-2; 7 bases fit TRBD1. This CDR3 is 14 amino acids long. Germline CDR1 reads SQVTM; CDR2 reads ANQGSEA. With 3 bases clipped from V and 0 bases from J, the junction kept 1 base outside the gene matches. Here the CDR3 reads CSVEGTANTGELFF. The CDR3 DNA reads as TGCAGCGTTGAGGGGACAGCGAACACCGGGGAGCTGTTTTTT.

There are a few counts of this clonotype. The chain uses TRBV10-3 and TRBJ2-3, with 8 bases lining up with TRBD2. The CDR3 is made up of 15 amino acids. Trimming cost V 10 bases and J 3 bases; bases outside gene matches: 12. The germline V gene has CDR1 ENHRY and CDR2 SYGVKD. The CDR3 DNA reads TGTGCCACCCTCCGGGATGAGCGGGAGACAGATACGCAGTATTTT. Protein sequence: CATLRDERETDTQYF.